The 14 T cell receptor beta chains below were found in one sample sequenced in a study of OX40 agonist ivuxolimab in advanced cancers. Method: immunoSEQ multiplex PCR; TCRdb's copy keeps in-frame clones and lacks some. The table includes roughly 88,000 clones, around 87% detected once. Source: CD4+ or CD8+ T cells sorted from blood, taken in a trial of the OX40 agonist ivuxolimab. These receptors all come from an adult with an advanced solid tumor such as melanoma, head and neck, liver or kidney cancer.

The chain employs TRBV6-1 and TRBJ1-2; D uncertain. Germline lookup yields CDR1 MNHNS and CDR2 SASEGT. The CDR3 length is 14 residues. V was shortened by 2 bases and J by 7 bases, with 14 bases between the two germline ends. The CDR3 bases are TGTGCCAGCAGTGAATTGGGGAGTTGGGCTGGCTACACCTTC. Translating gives CASSELGSWAGYTF.

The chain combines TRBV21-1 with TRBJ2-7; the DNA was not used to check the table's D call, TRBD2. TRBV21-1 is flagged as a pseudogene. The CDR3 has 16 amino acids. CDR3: CASSKAAGSRSGEQYV. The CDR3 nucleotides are TGTGCCAGCAGCAAAGCAGCGGGCAGCCGGTCGGGGGAGCAGTACGTC.

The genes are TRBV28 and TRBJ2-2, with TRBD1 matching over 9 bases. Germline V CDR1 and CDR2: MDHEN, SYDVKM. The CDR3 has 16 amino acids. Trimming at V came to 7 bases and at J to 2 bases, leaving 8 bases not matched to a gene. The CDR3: CASNSDRGSNTGELFF. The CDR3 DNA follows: TGTGCCAGCAATTCGGACAGGGGCTCTAACACCGGGGAGCTGTTTTTT. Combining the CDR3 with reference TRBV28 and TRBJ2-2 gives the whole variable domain DVKVTQSSRYLVKRTGEKVFLECVQDMDHENMFWYRQDPGLGLRLIYFSYDVKMKEKGDIPEGYSVSREKKERFSLILESASTNQTSMYLCASNSDRGSNTGELFFGEGSRLTVL.

CDR3 amino acids: CASSSIAGSWEQYF. The CDR3 DNA sequence: TGTGCCAGCAGCTCAATAGCGGGTTCGTGGGAGCAGTACTTC. The chain couples TRBV7-2 to TRBJ2-7; 7 bases map to TRBD2. The CDR3 length is 14 residues. The ends lost 4 bases at V and 7 bases at J; junction bases unmatched: 10. CDR1 SGHTA and CDR2 FQGNSA come from the germline V gene.

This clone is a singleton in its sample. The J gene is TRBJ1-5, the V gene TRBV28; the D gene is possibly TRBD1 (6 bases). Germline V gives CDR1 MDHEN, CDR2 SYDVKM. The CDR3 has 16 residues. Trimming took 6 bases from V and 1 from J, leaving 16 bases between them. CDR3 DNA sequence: TGTGCCAGCAGGCCTCTTTTACAGGGAAGCAATCAGCCCCAGCATTTT. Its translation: CASRPLLQGSNQPQHF.

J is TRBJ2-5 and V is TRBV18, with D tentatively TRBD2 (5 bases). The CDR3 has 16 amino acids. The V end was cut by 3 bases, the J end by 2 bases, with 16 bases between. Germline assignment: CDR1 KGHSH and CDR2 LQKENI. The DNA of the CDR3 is TGTGCCAGCTCACCTCAAAGGGCCGGCGGGCAAGAGACCCAGTACTTC. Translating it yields CASSPQRAGGQETQYF.

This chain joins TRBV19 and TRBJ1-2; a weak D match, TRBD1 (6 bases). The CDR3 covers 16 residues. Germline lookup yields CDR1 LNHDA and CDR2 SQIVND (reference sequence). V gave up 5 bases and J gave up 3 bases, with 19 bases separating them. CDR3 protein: CASSPGGGRAYYGYTF. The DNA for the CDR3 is TGTGCCAGTAGTCCCGGGGGGGGCAGGGCTTACTATGGCTACACCTTC.

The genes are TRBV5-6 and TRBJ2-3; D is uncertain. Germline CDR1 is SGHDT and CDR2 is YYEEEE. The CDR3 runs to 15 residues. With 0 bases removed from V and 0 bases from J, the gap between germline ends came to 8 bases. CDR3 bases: TGTGCCAGCAGCTTGGGACTCATCAGCACAGATACGCAGTATTTT. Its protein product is CASSLGLISTDTQYF. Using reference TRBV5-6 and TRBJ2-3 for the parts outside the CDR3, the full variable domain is DAGVTQSPTHLIKTRGQQVTLRCSPKSGHDTVSWYQQALGQGPQFIFQYYEEEERQRGNFPDRFSGHQFPNYSSELNVNALLLGDSALYLCASSLGLISTDTQYFGPGTRLTVL.

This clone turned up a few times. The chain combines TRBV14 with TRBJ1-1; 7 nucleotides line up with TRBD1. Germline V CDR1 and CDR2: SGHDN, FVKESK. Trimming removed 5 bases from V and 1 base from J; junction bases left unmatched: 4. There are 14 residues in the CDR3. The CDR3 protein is CASSTRQGNTEAFF. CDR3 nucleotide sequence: TGTGCCAGCAGCACTCGACAGGGGAACACTGAAGCTTTCTTT. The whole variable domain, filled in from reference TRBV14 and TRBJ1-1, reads EAGVTQFPSHSVIEKGQTVTLRCDPISGHDNLYWYRRVMGKEIKFLLHFVKESKQDESGMPNNRFLAERTGGTYSTLKVQPAELEDSGVYFCASSTRQGNTEAFFGQGTRLTVV.

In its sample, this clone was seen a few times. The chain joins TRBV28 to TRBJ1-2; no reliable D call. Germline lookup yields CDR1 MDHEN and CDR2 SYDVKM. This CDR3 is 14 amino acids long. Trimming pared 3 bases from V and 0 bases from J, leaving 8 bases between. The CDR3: CASSFAGPNYGYTF. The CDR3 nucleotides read TGTGCCAGCAGTTTCGCCGGACCTAACTATGGCTACACCTTC.

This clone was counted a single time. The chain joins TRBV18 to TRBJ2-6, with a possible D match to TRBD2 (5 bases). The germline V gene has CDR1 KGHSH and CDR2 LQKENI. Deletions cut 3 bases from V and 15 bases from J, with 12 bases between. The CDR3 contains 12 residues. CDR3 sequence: CASSPPEEALTF. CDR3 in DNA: TGTGCCAGCTCACCGCCGGAGGAGGCCCTGACTTTC.

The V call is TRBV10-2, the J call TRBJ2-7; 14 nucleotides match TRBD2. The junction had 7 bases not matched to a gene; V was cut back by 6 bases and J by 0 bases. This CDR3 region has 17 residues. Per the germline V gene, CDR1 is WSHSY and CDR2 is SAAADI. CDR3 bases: TGCGCCAGCAGCGCTAGGACTAGCGGGAGGAGCTCCTACGAGCAGTACGTC. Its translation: CASSARTSGRSSYEQYV.

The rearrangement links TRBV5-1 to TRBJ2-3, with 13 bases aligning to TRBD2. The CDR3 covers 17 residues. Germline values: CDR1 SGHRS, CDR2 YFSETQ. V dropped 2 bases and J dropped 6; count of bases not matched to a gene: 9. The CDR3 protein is CASSLFGLAGEGDTQYF. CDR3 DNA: TGCGCCAGCAGCTTATTTGGACTAGCGGGAGAGGGGGATACGCAGTATTTT.

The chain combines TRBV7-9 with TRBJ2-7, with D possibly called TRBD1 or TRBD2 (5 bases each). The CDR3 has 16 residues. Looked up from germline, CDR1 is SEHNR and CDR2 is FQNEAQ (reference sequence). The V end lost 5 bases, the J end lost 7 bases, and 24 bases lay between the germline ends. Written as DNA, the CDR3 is TGTGCCAGCAGCCCACCGTGGGACGGGAAATCGGAGGAGCAGTACTTC. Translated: CASSPPWDGKSEEQYF.